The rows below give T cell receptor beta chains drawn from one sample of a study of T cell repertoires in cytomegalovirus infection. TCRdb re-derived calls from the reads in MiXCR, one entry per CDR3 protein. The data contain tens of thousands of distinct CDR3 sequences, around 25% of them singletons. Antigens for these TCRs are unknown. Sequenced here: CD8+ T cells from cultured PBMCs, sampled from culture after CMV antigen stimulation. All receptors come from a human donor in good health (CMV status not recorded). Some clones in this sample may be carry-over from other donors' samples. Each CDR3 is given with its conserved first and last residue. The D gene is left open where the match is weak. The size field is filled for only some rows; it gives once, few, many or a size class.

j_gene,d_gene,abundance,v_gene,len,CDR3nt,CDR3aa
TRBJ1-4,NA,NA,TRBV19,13,TGTGCCAGTAGTATTATCCGTGGGGAAAAACTGTTTTTT,CASSIIRGEKLFF
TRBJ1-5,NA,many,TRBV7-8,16,TGTGCCAGCAGCTTAAGTGAGAGGCGGCGCGGTCAGCCCCAGCATTTT,CASSLSERRRGQPQHF
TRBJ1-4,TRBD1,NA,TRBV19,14,TGTGCCAGTAGAGCGGGACAGAAGAATGAAAAACTGTTTTTT,CASRAGQKNEKLFF
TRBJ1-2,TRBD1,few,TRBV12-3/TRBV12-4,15,TGTGCCAGCAGTCCGGGACAGGACACCACGTATGGCTACACCTTC,CASSPGQDTTYGYTF
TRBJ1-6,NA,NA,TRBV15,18,TGTGCCACCAGCAGAGGAGCTCCCATACAGGGTAACCAGTCACCCCTCCACTTT,CATSRGAPIQGNQSPLHF
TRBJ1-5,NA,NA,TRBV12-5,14,TGTGCTAGTGGTTTGGATGGGGGGGGTCAGCCCCAGCATTTT,CASGLDGGGQPQHF
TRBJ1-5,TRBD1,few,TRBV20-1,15,TGCAGTGCGCGGGACAGGGGGTCTGGCAATCAGCCCCAGCATTTT,CSARDRGSGNQPQHF
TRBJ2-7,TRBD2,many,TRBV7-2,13,TGTGCTAACCCTGCGCGGGGGGCTTACGAGCAGTACTTC,CANPARGAYEQYF
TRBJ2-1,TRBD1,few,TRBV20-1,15,TGCAGTGCTAGCCTCGGGACAGGGGATGGCAAGGAGCAGTTCTTC,CSASLGTGDGKEQFF
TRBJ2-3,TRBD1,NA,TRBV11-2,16,TGTGCCAGCAGCTTGGGACAGGGCGGTGGGGCAGATACGCAGTATTTT,CASSLGQGGGADTQYF
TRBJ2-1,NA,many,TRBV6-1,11,TGTGCCAGCAGTGGGGGTAATGAGCAGTTCTTC,CASSGGNEQFF
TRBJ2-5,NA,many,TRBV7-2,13,TGTGCCAGCAGCTTCGGCAGGCCAGAGACCCAGTACTTC,CASSFGRPETQYF
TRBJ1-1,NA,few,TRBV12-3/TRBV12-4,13,TGTGCCAGCAGTTTGGCCGCCGCCGGTGAAGCTTTCTTT,CASSLAAAGEAFF
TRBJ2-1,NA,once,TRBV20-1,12,TGCAGTGCTAGTGAGGGGGGGGCCAGAGAGTTCTTC,CSASEGGAREFF
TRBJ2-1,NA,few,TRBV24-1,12,TGTGCCACCAGTGTTGAAGCAAATGAGCAGTTCTTC,CATSVEANEQFF
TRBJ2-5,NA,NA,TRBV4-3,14,TGCGCCAGCAGCCAAGACAGGCCGGTGGAGACCCAGTACTTC,CASSQDRPVETQYF
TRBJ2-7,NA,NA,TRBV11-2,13,TGTGCCAGCAGCTTAGATCGGCTAGACGAGCAGTACTTC,CASSLDRLDEQYF
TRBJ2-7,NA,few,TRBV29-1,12,TGCAGCGTTGAGCTGGGGGCGTACGAGCAGTACTTC,CSVELGAYEQYF
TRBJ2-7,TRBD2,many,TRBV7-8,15,TGTGCCAGCAGCGAGCGGGGGGGCCGTCCCAACGAGCAGTACTTC,CASSERGGRPNEQYF
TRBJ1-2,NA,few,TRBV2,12,TGTGCCAGCACGGCCCCGCCACGAGGCTACACCTTC,CASTAPPRGYTF
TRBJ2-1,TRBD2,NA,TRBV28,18,TGTGCCAGCAGTTTAGACTCAGTAGCGGGAGGGTTCGACAATGAGCAGTTCTTC,CASSLDSVAGGFDNEQFF
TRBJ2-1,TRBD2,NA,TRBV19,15,TGTGCCAGTAGTATAGTTCCTAGCGGGGGCAATGAGCAGTTCTTC,CASSIVPSGGNEQFF
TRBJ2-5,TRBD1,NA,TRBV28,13,TGTGCCAGCAGGACAGGGGCAACCCCGACCCAGTACTTC,CASRTGATPTQYF
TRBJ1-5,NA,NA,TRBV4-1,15,TGCGCCAGCAGCCCCTCAGACGCCCTCGGTCAGCCCCAGCATTTT,CASSPSDALGQPQHF
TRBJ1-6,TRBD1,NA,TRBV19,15,TGTGCCAGTAGTATAAAGGGACAGCTTAATTCACCCCTCCACTTT,CASSIKGQLNSPLHF
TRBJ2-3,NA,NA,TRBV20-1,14,TGCAGTGCTCCCCCAGGGCCTAGCACAGATACGCAGTATTTT,CSAPPGPSTDTQYF
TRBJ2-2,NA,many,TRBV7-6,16,TGTGCCAGCAGCTTACAAGGGCCGCCGAACACCGGGGAGCTGTTTTTT,CASSLQGPPNTGELFF
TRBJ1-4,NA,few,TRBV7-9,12,TGTGCCAGCAGCCCCGAGAGGGAAAAACTGTTTTTT,CASSPEREKLFF
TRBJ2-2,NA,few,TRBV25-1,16,TGTGCCAGCAGTTCAACGGGGCACAAGAACACCGGGGAGCTGTTTTTT,CASSSTGHKNTGELFF
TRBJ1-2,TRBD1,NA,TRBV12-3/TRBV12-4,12,TGTGCCACAGACAGGGTGGGTAATGGCTACACCTTC,CATDRVGNGYTF
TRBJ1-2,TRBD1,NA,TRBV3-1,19,TGTGCCAGCAGCCAAGGAGCGAGGCAGGACAGGGGGGAACCCTTCGGCTACACCTTC,CASSQGARQDRGEPFGYTF
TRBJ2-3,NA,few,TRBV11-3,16,TGTGCCAGCAGCTTTCCCTCTGGGGGCGGCACAGATACGCAGTATTTT,CASSFPSGGGTDTQYF
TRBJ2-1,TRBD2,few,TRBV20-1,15,TGCAGTGCTAAAGAACTAGCGGGGGTGAAGAATGAGCAGTTCTTC,CSAKELAGVKNEQFF
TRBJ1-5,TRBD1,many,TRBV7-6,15,TGTGCCAGCAGCTTATACAGGGGGCAACATCAGCCCCAGCATTTT,CASSLYRGQHQPQHF
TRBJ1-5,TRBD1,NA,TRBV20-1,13,TGCAGTGCTAGGGACAGGGAAAGTCAGCCCCAGCATTTT,CSARDRESQPQHF
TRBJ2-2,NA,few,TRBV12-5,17,TGTGCTAGTGGTTTGGAGGTAGGGGTCACCTACACCGGGGAGCTGTTTTTT,CASGLEVGVTYTGELFF
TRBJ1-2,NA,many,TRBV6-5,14,TGTGCCAGCAGTTACTCGAGGGCAGGCTGGGGCTACACCTTC,CASSYSRAGWGYTF
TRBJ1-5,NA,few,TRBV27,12,TGTGCCAGCGGAGACAACCCCTTCCCCCAGCATTTT,CASGDNPFPQHF
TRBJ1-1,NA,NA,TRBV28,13,TGTGCCAGCAGTATGGCCGAGAACACTGAAGCTTTCTTT,CASSMAENTEAFF
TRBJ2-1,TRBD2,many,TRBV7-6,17,TGTGCCAGCAGCTTAGGGGGACTAGCTTACCCCTACAATGAGCAGTTCTTC,CASSLGGLAYPYNEQFF
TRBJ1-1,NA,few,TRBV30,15,TGTGCCTGGAGTTCAGGGAGGGAAACGGTAACTGAAGCTTTCTTT,CAWSSGRETVTEAFF
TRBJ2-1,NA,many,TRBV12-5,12,TGTGCTAGTGGTTTAACTGGCAATGAGCAGTTCTTC,CASGLTGNEQFF
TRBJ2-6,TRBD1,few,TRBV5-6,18,TGTGCCAGCAGCTTGACTCCGGGACAGGCCTTGGGGGCCAACGTCCTGACTTTC,CASSLTPGQALGANVLTF
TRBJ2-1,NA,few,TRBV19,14,TGTGCCAGTACCCCAGACCCCCGCACTGGTGAGCAGTTCTTC,CASTPDPRTGEQFF
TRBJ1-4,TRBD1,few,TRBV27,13,TGTGCCAGCAGGGGGACAGGGCGCGAAAAACTGTTTTTT,CASRGTGREKLFF
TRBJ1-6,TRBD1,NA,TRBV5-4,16,TGTGCCAGCAGCTTGGGGACAGGGCCCGGGGATTCACCCCTCCACTTT,CASSLGTGPGDSPLHF
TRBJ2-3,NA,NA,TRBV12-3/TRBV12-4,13,TGTGCCAGCAGACCCACAGGGCCGGATACGCAGTATTTT,CASRPTGPDTQYF
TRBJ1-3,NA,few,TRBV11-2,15,TGTGCCAGCAGCTTAGATCGGCCCCCCGGAAACACCATATATTTT,CASSLDRPPGNTIYF
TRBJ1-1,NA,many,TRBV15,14,TGTGCCACCAGCAGAGCTAGGAGTGGGACTGAAGCTTTCTTT,CATSRARSGTEAFF
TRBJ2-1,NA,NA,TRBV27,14,TGTGCCAGCGGGAGCCCCGACTCCTACAATGAGCAGTTCTTC,CASGSPDSYNEQFF
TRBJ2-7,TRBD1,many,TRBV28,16,TGTGCCAGCAGTTTCACCGGGACAGCGTTAGCCTACGAGCAGTACTTC,CASSFTGTALAYEQYF
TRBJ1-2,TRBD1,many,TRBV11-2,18,TGTGCCAGCAGCTTCGACGCCGGGACAGCTGACCCTCACTATGGCTACACCTTC,CASSFDAGTADPHYGYTF